Following are 26 T cell receptor delta chains from one sample sequenced in a study of Vδ1+ human thymocytes. Antigens of these TCRs are unknown. Study results and limitations: Thymic TRG and TRD repertoires appeared highly polyclonal, with Gaussian CDR3 length distributions.

RNA was extracted from the cells and then reverse transcribed. Multiplex PCR used pooled V-gene forward primers and a constant-region reverse primer to amplify CDR3s. TCRdb fed the multiplex PCR reads to CATT. The sample lists over 45,000 delta-chain clones; about 16% were seen once. Sequenced: Vdelta1+ gamma-delta thymocytes from the thymus. Indicated subset: FACS-sorted CD3+ TCRalphabeta- TCRVdelta1+ TCRVdelta2- thymocytes. The receptors stem from a girl under three years old who had congenital heart surgery.

This clone came up many times. V and J are TRDV2 and TRDJ3; 9 bases agree with TRDD3. The CDR3 contains 18 residues. J was trimmed by 0 bases and V by 9 bases; bases with no gene match: 11. The germline V gene has CDR1 GEAIGNYY and CDR2 EKD. The CDR3 bases are TGTGCCGCCTGTGAATGGGGGATAGACTCCTGGGACACCCGACAGATGTTTTTC. Translating it yields CAACEWGIDSWDTRQMFF.

This clone was detected only a few times. Other nucleotide sequences in the sample specify the same CDR3. This chain joins TRDV1 and TRDJ1; 8 bases line up with TRDD3. The length of the CDR3 is 21 residues. From germline, CDR1 is TSWWSYY and CDR2 QGS. V shed 0 bases and J 0 bases; nucleotides not matched to a gene: 18. CDR3 sequence: CALGELGFPAPLGGHTDKLIF. The CDR3 DNA reads as TGTGCTCTTGGGGAACTAGGCTTCCCAGCCCCACTGGGGGGACACACCGATAAACTCATCTTT.

This rearrangement joins TRDV1 to TRDJ1; no reliable D call. The CDR3 has 16 residues. CDR1 TSWWSYY and CDR2 QGS come from the germline V gene. Trimming stripped 2 bases from V and 0 bases from J, with 13 bases between. This chain's CDR3 is CALGEVSLTYTDKLIF. The CDR3, as DNA: TGTGCTCTTGGGGAAGTATCGCTGACGTACACCGATAAACTCATCTTT.

The rearrangement joins TRDV1 to TRDJ1; D is possibly TRDD3 (6 bases). Germline lookup yields CDR1 TSWWSYY and CDR2 QGS. Between the trimmed V and J ends, which lost 3 bases and 1 base, there was a span of 24 bases. The CDR3 extends over 19 amino acids. DNA of the CDR3: TGTGCTCTTGGGGATATTTTCCTGGGAGATACGGAAGGCACCGATAAACTCATCTTT. The encoded protein is CALGDIFLGDTEGTDKLIF.

V gene TRDV1 combines with J gene TRDJ1; 11 bases fit TRDD3. Germline CDR1 TSWWSYY, CDR2 QGS. The V and J ends lost 0 bases and 1 base, in that order; junction bases with no gene match: 28. This CDR3 region has 25 residues. The CDR3 DNA reads as TGTGCTCTTGGGGAACTGGAAGAGCCTATTAAAGCCCGAACTGGGGGATATGATTCCACCGATAAACTCATCTTT. As protein: CALGELEEPIKARTGGYDSTDKLIF.

The chain combines TRDV1 with TRDJ1, with D possibly being TRDD3 (5 bases). The germline V gene encodes CDR1 TSWWSYY and CDR2 QGS. This CDR3 comprises 15 residues. V was shortened by 3 bases and J by 4 bases, with 15 bases between the two germline ends. The CDR3 spells CALGDSLGPFDKLIF. The CDR3 DNA reads as TGTGCTCTTGGGGACTCCCTGGGCCCCTTCGATAAACTCATCTTT.

This clone was seen more than once but under ten times. Different DNA sequences within this sample yield the same CDR3. The J gene is TRDJ1, the V gene TRDV1, with 8 bases fitting TRDD3. Germline CDR1 TSWWSYY, CDR2 QGS. The V gene end was trimmed by 1 base and the J gene end by 0 bases; junction bases not matched to a gene: 16. There are 20 residues in the CDR3. The CDR3 sequence: CALGEPGSLTGGRYTDKLIF. The CDR3 bases are TGTGCTCTTGGGGAACCCGGTTCCCTAACTGGGGGTCGATACACCGATAAACTCATCTTT.

This clone was seen a handful of times. A read error may produce the germline difference seen at one junction end. V gene TRDV1 combines with J gene TRDJ1; 8 bases are shared with TRDD3. CDR1 TSWWSYY and CDR2 QGS come from the germline V gene. This CDR3 is 16 amino acids long. The CDR3 sequence is CARGDRSGIHTDKLIF. The CDR3 coding sequence is TGTGCTCGTGGGGACCGCTCGGGGATACATACCGATAAACTCATCTTT.

This clone was counted at least ten times. This chain links TRDV2 with TRDJ1; 7 bases align to TRDD3. The CDR3 is 15 residues long. V was clipped by 1 base and J by 4 bases; unmatched bases: 8. Germline lookup yields CDR1 GEAIGNYY and CDR2 EKD. DNA for the CDR3: TGTGCCTGTGACACTCCAGTACTGGGGAACGATAAACTCATCTTT. Its translation: CACDTPVLGNDKLIF.

This clone was found a few times. The chain has TRDV1 and TRDJ1; possibly TRDD3 for D (5 bases). Germline loops: CDR1 TSWWSYY, CDR2 QGS. The CDR3 runs 22 residues. Trimming left V 4 bases short and J 0 bases short, with 33 bases between. For the CDR3, the DNA is TGTGCTCTTGGGGGAGATCCTCCATGCGGGGAAGCAGAAGGGTCGTACACCGATAAACTCATCTTT. This encodes CALGGDPPCGEAEGSYTDKLIF.

This clone came up a few times. V gene TRDV1 combines with J gene TRDJ1; possible D gene TRDD3, 6 bases. Germline V gene data show CDR1 as TSWWSYY and CDR2 as QGS. The CDR3 contains 14 residues. Trimming cost V 3 bases and J 1 base, with 9 bases left between them. DNA of the CDR3: TGTGCTCTTGGGGAGGGGATTCTCACCGATAAACTCATCTTT. It codes for CALGEGILTDKLIF.

This clone has just a few counts. V usage is TRDV1 and J usage is TRDJ1; 8 bases align to TRDD2. Looked up from germline, CDR1 is TSWWSYY and CDR2 is QGS. The V and J ends lost 2 bases and 3 bases, in that order; junction bases with no gene match: 20. The CDR3 extends over 20 amino acids. The CDR3 here is CALGERPLPNPDGDSDKLIF. For the CDR3, the DNA is TGTGCTCTTGGGGAAAGGCCCCTTCCTAATCCCGACGGGGATTCCGATAAACTCATCTTT.

V gene TRDV1 combines with J gene TRDJ1; 9 nucleotides agree with TRDD2. Trimming took 4 bases from V and 8 from J; bases not matched to a gene: 20. This CDR3 is 18 amino acids long. From germline, CDR1 is TSWWSYY and CDR2 QGS. For the CDR3, the DNA is TGTGCTCTTGGGGGATCCACCTTCCTACAAGGGATACTCGCGAAACTCATCTTT. Translating it yields CALGGSTFLQGILAKLIF.

Only a few counts were recorded for this clone. The chain recombines TRDV1 with TRDJ1; D is unresolved. The CDR3 covers 16 residues. CDR1 and CDR2 from the germline V gene are TSWWSYY and QGS. Trimming pared 4 bases from V and 0 bases from J, leaving 15 bases between. The CDR3 DNA is TGTGCTCTTGGGGGGCTATATTCCGACGACACCGATAAACTCATCTTT. Its translation is CALGGLYSDDTDKLIF.

This clone was observed a handful of times. The chain joins TRDV1 to TRDJ1; TRDD3 matches 10 bases. The length of the CDR3 is 21 residues. Germline values: CDR1 TSWWSYY, CDR2 QGS. V dropped 0 bases and J dropped 0; count of bases not matched to a gene: 16. CDR3 nucleotides: TGTGCTCTTGGGGAACTACGGGTTCTTAATGGGGGATACCCGTACACCGATAAACTCATCTTT. Protein product: CALGELRVLNGGYPYTDKLIF.

This clone was detected a few times. Distinct nucleotide sequences in the sample also encode this CDR3. V is TRDV1 and J is TRDJ1; TRDD3 matches 9 bases. CDR1 is TSWWSYY, CDR2 QGS, per germline. The length of the CDR3 is 22 residues. V lost 1 base to trimming and J lost 0 bases; unmatched junction nucleotides: 21. DNA of the CDR3: TGTGCTCTTGGGGAACAGGAACCCTTCCGTACTGGGGGACACCACCACACCGATAAACTCATCTTT. This codes for CALGEQEPFRTGGHHHTDKLIF.

On this clone: Sequence at one end of the junction differs from germline and may be a read error. The chain employs TRDV1 and TRDJ1, with 9 bases matching TRDD3. Germline V gives CDR1 TSWWSYY, CDR2 QGS. The CDR3 runs 20 residues. CDR3 protein: CALEELWVGDISPYTDKLIF. The CDR3 DNA reads TGTGCTCTTGAGGAACTCTGGGTGGGGGATATAAGCCCGTACACCGATAAACTCATCTTT.

As for this clone: The same CDR3 is also encoded by other DNA sequences in this sample. The rearrangement uses TRDV2 and TRDJ1; either TRDD2 or TRDD3 may fit D (5 bases each). With 6 bases removed from V and 3 bases from J, the gap between germline ends came to 16 bases. There are 14 residues in the CDR3. CDR1 and CDR2 (germline): GEAIGNYY, EKD. CDR3 nucleotide sequence: TGTGCCTGTTTCCTGGGTGATACTTCCGATAAACTCATCTTT. It codes for CACFLGDTSDKLIF.

The chain has TRDV1 and TRDJ1; perhaps TRDD3 as D (6 bases). The germline CDR1 and CDR2 sequences are TSWWSYY and QGS. The CDR3 is 15 amino acids. The V gene lost 9 bases and the J gene lost 8 bases, with 25 bases spanning the gap. The CDR3 DNA reads TGTGCTCTAAACATTCCTGGGACTACTGGGCCCAAACTCATCTTT. It codes for CALNIPGTTGPKLIF.

This clone was seen a handful of times. An end of the junction does not agree with germline; a read error may underlie this. The V and J genes are TRDV1 and TRDJ1; the D gene is possibly TRDD3 (5 bases). Germline V gives CDR1 TSWWSYY, CDR2 QGS. The CDR3 length is 15 residues. CDR3 in DNA: TGTGCTCTCGGGGAAAACCCCCCGTACACCGATAAACTCATCTTT. Amino acid sequence: CALGENPPYTDKLIF.

This clone was seen more than once but under ten times. The chain couples TRDV2 to TRDJ1; 9 nucleotides align to TRDD3. The germline V gene encodes CDR1 GEAIGNYY and CDR2 EKD. After removal of 5 bases from V and 1 base from J, the junction contained 10 bases not matched to a gene. This CDR3 spans 16 amino acids. The chain's CDR3 is CACAGETGGSTDKLIF. CDR3 nucleotide sequence: TGTGCCTGTGCCGGCGAGACTGGGGGAAGCACCGATAAACTCATCTTT.

This clone showed up just a few times. The chain has TRDV1 and TRDJ1; unclear D gene. Germline lookup yields CDR1 TSWWSYY and CDR2 QGS. V lost 4 bases to trimming and J lost 0 bases, with 27 bases between them. This CDR3 contains 20 residues. CDR3 loop: CALGVTVLTNLGKYTDKLIF. The CDR3 DNA sequence: TGTGCTCTTGGGGTCACTGTCCTCACCAACCTCGGAAAGTACACCGATAAACTCATCTTT.

The J gene is TRDJ1, the V gene TRDV1, with TRDD3 identical over 7 bases. The trim removed 2 bases at V and 1 base at J, leaving 10 bases unmatched. Germline loops: CDR1 TSWWSYY, CDR2 QGS. The CDR3 sequence is 17 residues long. The CDR3 region has the DNA TGTGCTCTTGGGGAAATGAATCCCGGGGGGATCACCGATAAACTCATCTTT. This gives the protein CALGEMNPGGITDKLIF.

This clone has just a few counts. The V and J genes are TRDV1 and TRDJ1; 12 positions match TRDD3. The CDR3 runs to 20 residues. CDR1 is TSWWSYY, CDR2 QGS, per germline. The trim removed 1 base at V and 1 base at J, leaving 13 bases unmatched. The CDR3 bases are TGTGCTCTTGGGGAACCGCCTCACTGGGGGATACTAGGAACCACCGATAAACTCATCTTT. It translates to CALGEPPHWGILGTTDKLIF.

V gene TRDV1 combines with J gene TRDJ1; D call uncertain. Looked up from germline, CDR1 is TSWWSYY and CDR2 is QGS. The CDR3 consists of 20 residues. Trimming removed 3 bases from V and 4 bases from J, with 30 bases in between. CDR3 sequence: CALGDDRLLSNRGVGDKLIF. CDR3 bases: TGTGCTCTTGGGGATGACCGTCTCCTTAGCAATCGCGGTGTAGGCGATAAACTCATCTTT.

Regarding this clone: In the same sample, other DNA sequences code for this CDR3. The rearrangement joins TRDV1 to TRDJ1, with TRDD2 matching 7 bases. The CDR3 is 21 amino acids. Germline V gene sequence: CDR1 TSWWSYY, CDR2 QGS. With 4 bases clipped from V and 0 bases from J, the junction kept 23 bases outside the gene matches. The CDR3 spells CALGVGPFLYVLGWDTDKLIF. In DNA, the CDR3 is TGTGCTCTTGGGGTAGGGCCCTTCCTCTATGTGCTGGGCTGGGACACCGATAAACTCATCTTT.